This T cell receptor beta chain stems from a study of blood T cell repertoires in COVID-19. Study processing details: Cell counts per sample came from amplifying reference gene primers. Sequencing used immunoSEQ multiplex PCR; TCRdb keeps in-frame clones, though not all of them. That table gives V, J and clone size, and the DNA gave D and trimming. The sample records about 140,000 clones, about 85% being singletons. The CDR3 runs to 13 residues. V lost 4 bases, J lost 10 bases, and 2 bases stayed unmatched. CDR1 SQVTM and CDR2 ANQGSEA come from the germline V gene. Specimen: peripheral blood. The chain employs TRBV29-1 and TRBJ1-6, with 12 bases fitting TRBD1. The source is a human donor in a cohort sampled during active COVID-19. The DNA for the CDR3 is TGCAGCGTTGCCGGGACAGGGGGCTCACCCCTCCACTTT. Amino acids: CSVAGTGGSPLHF.